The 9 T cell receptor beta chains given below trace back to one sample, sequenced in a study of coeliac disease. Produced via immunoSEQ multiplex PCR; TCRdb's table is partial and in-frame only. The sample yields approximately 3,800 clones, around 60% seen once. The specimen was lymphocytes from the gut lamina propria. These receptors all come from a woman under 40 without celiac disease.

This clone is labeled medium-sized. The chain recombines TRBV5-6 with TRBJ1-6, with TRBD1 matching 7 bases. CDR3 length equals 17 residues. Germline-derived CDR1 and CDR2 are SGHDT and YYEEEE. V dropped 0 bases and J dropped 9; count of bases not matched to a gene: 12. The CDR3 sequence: CASSLGQGTIRSSPLHF. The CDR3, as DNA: TGTGCCAGCAGCTTGGGACAGGGAACGATTCGGAGTTCACCCCTCCACTTT.

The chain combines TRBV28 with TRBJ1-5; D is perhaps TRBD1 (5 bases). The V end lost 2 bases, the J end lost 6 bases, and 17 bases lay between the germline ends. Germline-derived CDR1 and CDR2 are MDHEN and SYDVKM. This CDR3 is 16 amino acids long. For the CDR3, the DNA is TGTGCCAGCAGTTTAGGGGCCCGGTGGGGCGGTCAGCCCCAGCATTTT. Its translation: CASSLGARWGGQPQHF. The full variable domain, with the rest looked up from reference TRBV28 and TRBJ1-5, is DVKVTQSSRYLVKRTGEKVFLECVQDMDHENMFWYRQDPGLGLRLIYFSYDVKMKEKGDIPEGYSVSREKKERFSLILESASTNQTSMYLCASSLGARWGGQPQHFGDGTRLSIL.

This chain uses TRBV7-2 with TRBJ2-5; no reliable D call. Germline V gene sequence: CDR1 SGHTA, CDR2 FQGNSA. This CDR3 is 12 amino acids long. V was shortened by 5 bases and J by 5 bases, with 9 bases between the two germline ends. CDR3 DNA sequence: TGTGCCAGCAGCGGGTACGGGGAGACCCAGTACTTC. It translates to CASSGYGETQYF.

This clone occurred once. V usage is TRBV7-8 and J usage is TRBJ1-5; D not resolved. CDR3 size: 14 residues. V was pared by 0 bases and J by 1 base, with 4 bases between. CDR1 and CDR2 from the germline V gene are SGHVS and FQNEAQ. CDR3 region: CASSLARSNQPQHF. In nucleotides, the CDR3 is TGTGCCAGCAGCTTAGCTCGGAGCAATCAGCCCCAGCATTTT.

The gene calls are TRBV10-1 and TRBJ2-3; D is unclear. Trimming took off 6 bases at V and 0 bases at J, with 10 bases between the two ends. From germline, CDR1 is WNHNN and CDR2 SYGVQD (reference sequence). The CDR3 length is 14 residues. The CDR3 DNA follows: TGCGCCAGCAGCGGAGTGACTAGCACAGATACGCAGTATTTT. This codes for CASSGVTSTDTQYF.

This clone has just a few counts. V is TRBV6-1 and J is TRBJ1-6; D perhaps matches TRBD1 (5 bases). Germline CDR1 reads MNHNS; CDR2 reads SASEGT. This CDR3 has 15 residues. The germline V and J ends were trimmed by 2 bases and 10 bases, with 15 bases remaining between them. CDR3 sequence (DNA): TGTGCCAGCAGTGAATTAGGCCAGGGAAGATCACCCCTCCACTTT. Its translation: CASSELGQGRSPLHF.

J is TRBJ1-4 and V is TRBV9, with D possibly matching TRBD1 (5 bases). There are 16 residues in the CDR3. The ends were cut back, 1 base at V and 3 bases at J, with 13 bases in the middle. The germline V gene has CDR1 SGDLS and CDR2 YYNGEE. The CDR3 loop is CASSVNPGSANEKLFF. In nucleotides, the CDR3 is TGTGCCAGCAGCGTAAATCCAGGGTCGGCTAATGAAAAACTGTTTTTT.

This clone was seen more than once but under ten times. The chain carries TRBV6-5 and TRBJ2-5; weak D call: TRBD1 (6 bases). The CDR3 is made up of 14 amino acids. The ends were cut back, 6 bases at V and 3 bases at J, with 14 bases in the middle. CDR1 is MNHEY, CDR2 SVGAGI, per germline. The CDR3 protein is CASSQSNREETQYF. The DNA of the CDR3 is TGTGCCAGCAGCCAGAGTAACAGGGAAGAGACCCAGTACTTC.

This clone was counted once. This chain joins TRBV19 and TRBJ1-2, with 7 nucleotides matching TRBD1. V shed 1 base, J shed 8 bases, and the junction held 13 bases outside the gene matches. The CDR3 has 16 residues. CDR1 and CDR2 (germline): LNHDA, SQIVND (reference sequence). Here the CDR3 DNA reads TGTGCCAGTAGTATAGGTGTGGCAGGGGGAAGGAGCGGCTACACCTTC. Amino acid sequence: CASSIGVAGGRSGYTF.